The 28 T cell receptor beta chains below were found in one sample sequenced in a study of blood T cell repertoires in COVID-19 (dated by TCRdb to 2018 to 2020). Receptor libraries were prepared by the immunoSEQ multiplex PCR assay. Here the immuneACCESS table is served through TCRdb, limited to in-frame sequences with V and J called. Missing clones are a known gap in these copies; in checked studies unresolved V genes cover under half, and the rest lacks a known reason. Counted in this sample were around 6,700 clones; 80% to 90% of them appeared once. The ten largest clones capture more than 9% of the sample. Material for sequencing was peripheral blood. These receptors were taken from a man between 65 and 85 years old with active COVID-19.

The chain couples TRBV18 to TRBJ2-7; TRBD2 might be the D (6 bases). Germline assignment: CDR1 KGHSH and CDR2 LQKENI. The CDR3 covers 13 residues. V was cut by 4 bases and J by 4 bases, with 11 bases left in between. The chain's CDR3 is CASSLGLRYEQYF. Here the CDR3 DNA reads TGTGCCAGCTCACTGGGACTCAGATACGAGCAGTACTTC. Full variable domain (remainder filled in from reference TRBV18 and TRBJ2-7): NAGVMQNPRHLVRRRGQEARLRCSPMKGHSHVYWYRQLPEEGLKFMVYLQKENIIDESGMPKERFSAEFPKEGPSILRIQQVVRGDSAAYFCASSLGLRYEQYFGPGTRLTVT.

This chain uses TRBV18 with TRBJ2-7, with no clear D. V gave up 3 bases and J gave up 4 bases, with 10 bases separating them. The CDR3 has 13 amino acids. Germline lookup yields CDR1 KGHSH and CDR2 LQKENI. In DNA form, the CDR3 reads TGTGCCAGCTCACCGTCGAGTCCATACGAGCAGTACTTC. It translates to CASSPSSPYEQYF.

J is TRBJ1-2 and V is TRBV9, with D maybe TRBD1 (5 bases). Germline V gene lookup returns CDR1 SGDLS and CDR2 YYNGEE. The CDR3 is made up of 13 amino acids. Trimming left V 5 bases short and J 3 bases short, with 11 bases between. The DNA for the CDR3 is TGTGCCAGCAGTGCCAGGGAGGACTATGGCTACACCTTC. It translates to CASSAREDYGYTF.

CDR3 region: CASSQVHRTGTYQETQYF. The CDR3 nucleotides read TGTGCCAGCAGCCAAGTCCATCGAACAGGCACATACCAAGAGACCCAGTACTTC. The gene calls are TRBV3-1 (or the pseudogene TRBV3-2) and TRBJ2-5; D may be TRBD1 (5 bases). The V gene's germline CDR1 is LGHDT and CDR2 YNNKEL (reference sequence). The CDR3 extends over 18 amino acids. Trimming stripped 1 base from V and 0 bases from J, with 18 bases between.

The DNA of the CDR3 is TGTGCCAGCAGCTTAGACAGCACTCAAGAGACCCAGTACTTC. It translates to CASSLDSTQETQYF. The chain has TRBV11-1 and TRBJ2-5; D call uncertain. CDR3 length equals 14 residues. Germline values: CDR1 SGHAT, CDR2 FQDESV (reference sequence). Trimming removed 1 base at V and 2 bases at J, with 8 bases between.

Here the CDR3 DNA reads TGTGCCAGCAGCCCCCAGGGTGATACGCAGTATTTT. Amino acid sequence: CASSPQGDTQYF. The J gene is TRBJ2-3, the V gene TRBV11-2; a weak D match, TRBD1 (5 bases). This CDR3 has 12 amino acids. Per germline, CDR1 SGHAT and CDR2 FQNNGV. V was clipped by 5 bases and J by 6 bases, with 9 bases between them.

This chain joins TRBV3-1 (or the pseudogene TRBV3-2) and TRBJ1-1; TRBD1 might be the D (5 bases). The CDR3 length is 15 residues. With 1 base removed from V and 2 bases from J, the gap between germline ends came to 11 bases. Germline CDR1 LGHDT, CDR2 YNNKEL (reference sequence). This chain's CDR3 is CASSQGGTQNTEAFF. The CDR3 DNA follows: TGTGCCAGCAGCCAAGGGGGCACACAAAACACTGAAGCTTTCTTT.

This clone was counted once. This chain links TRBV7-3 with TRBJ2-5, with TRBD2 matching over 7 bases. Trimming removed 5 bases from V and 5 bases from J; junction bases left unmatched: 5. Germline assignment: CDR1 SGHTA and CDR2 FQGTGA. The CDR3 length is 13 residues. CDR3 region: CASSPGRGETQYF. The CDR3 DNA follows: TGTGCCAGCAGCCCGGGGCGGGGGGAGACCCAGTACTTC. The full variable domain, with the rest looked up from reference TRBV7-3 and TRBJ2-5, is GAGVSQTPSNKVTEKGKYVELRCDPISGHTALYWYRQSLGQGPEFLIYFQGTGAADDSGLPNDRFFAVRPEGSVSTLKIQRTERGDSAVYLCASSPGRGETQYFGPGTRLLVL.

The chain joins TRBV10-3 to TRBJ2-3, with TRBD2 matching 12 bases. CDR1 and CDR2 (germline): ENHRY, SYGVKD. With V trimmed by 3 bases and J by 1 base, 5 bases remained unmatched. There are 17 residues in the CDR3. The CDR3 is CAISDVRLAGGTDTQYF. CDR3 DNA: TGTGCCATCAGTGATGTTCGACTAGCGGGGGGCACAGATACGCAGTATTTT.

V gene TRBV18 combines with J gene TRBJ2-5; D may be TRBD2 (6 bases). The CDR3 is 14 amino acids. Trimming shortened V by 0 bases and J by 2 bases, and 7 bases separated the two germline ends. Looked up from germline, CDR1 is KGHSH and CDR2 is LQKENI. CDR3 nucleotides: TGTGCCAGCTCACCACCTAGCGGACAAGAGACCCAGTACTTC. Amino acids: CASSPPSGQETQYF.

This clone has only one observation. The gene calls are TRBV24-1 and TRBJ2-1; D possibly corresponds to TRBD1 (7 bases). Germline V gene lookup returns CDR1 KGHDR and CDR2 SFDVKD. V shed 9 bases and J shed 8 bases, with 16 bases lying between them. CDR3 length: 13 residues. The CDR3 DNA reads TGTGCCACCGGAGTGAGGAGGGGGCATGAGCAGTTCTTC. Translated, it gives CATGVRRGHEQFF.

This sequence joins TRBV7-9 and TRBJ1-1; 7 bases map to TRBD1. The germline gives CDR1 SEHNR, CDR2 FQNEAQ (reference sequence). This CDR3 is 14 amino acids long. The V and J ends lost 2 bases and 4 bases, in that order; junction bases with no gene match: 4. The CDR3 DNA is TGTGCCAGCAGCTTACCGGGACAGAGCACTGAAGCTTTCTTT. This translates into CASSLPGQSTEAFF.

The rearrangement links TRBV29-1 to TRBJ1-5; D possibly corresponds to TRBD1 (6 bases). CDR1 is SQVTM and CDR2 is ANQGSEA in the germline V gene. Trimming cost V 4 bases and J 3 bases, with 10 bases left between them. This CDR3 spans 13 amino acids. The CDR3 bases are TGCAGCGTTGTGGACAGTTACAATCAGCCCCAGCATTTT. Protein product: CSVVDSYNQPQHF.

V is TRBV10-2 and J is TRBJ2-1; D remains ambiguous. V was trimmed by 2 bases and J by 5 bases, leaving 7 bases between them. Germline loops: CDR1 WSHSY, CDR2 SAAADI. This CDR3 contains 13 residues. The CDR3 loop is CASSEKENNEQFF. DNA of the CDR3: TGCGCCAGCAGTGAGAAGGAGAACAATGAGCAGTTCTTC.

The CDR3 nucleotides read TGTGCCAGCAGCAAGGACTACCAAGAGACCCAGTACTTC. Translation gives CASSKDYQETQYF. The genes are TRBV2 and TRBJ2-5; D might be TRBD2 (5 bases). The germline V gene encodes CDR1 SNHLY and CDR2 FYNNEI. CDR3 length: 13 amino acids. Trimming pared 6 bases from V and 0 bases from J, leaving 8 bases between.

The chain couples TRBV5-6 to TRBJ2-7; 7 bases match TRBD1. The V and J ends lost 4 bases and 3 bases, in that order; junction bases with no gene match: 10. This CDR3 is built from 15 residues. Germline V gives CDR1 SGHDT, CDR2 YYEEEE. CDR3: CASSPRTGQLYEQYF. The CDR3 DNA follows: TGTGCCAGCAGCCCCCGGACAGGACAGCTCTACGAGCAGTACTTC. The full variable domain, in which reference TRBV5-6 and TRBJ2-7 provide the parts outside the CDR3, is DAGVTQSPTHLIKTRGQQVTLRCSPKSGHDTVSWYQQALGQGPQFIFQYYEEEERQRGNFPDRFSGHQFPNYSSELNVNALLLGDSALYLCASSPRTGQLYEQYFGPGTRLTVT.

J is TRBJ2-1 and V is TRBV5-1, with D perhaps matching TRBD1 (6 bases). Trimming stripped 0 bases from V and 10 bases from J, with 8 bases between. Germline CDR1 is SGHRS and CDR2 is YFSETQ. The CDR3 runs to 12 residues. The CDR3 nucleotides read TGCGCCAGCAGCTTGGCCGGGACAGAGCAGTTCTTC. Translating gives CASSLAGTEQFF.

The gene calls are TRBV5-1 and TRBJ2-7; 7 bases line up with TRBD1. CDR1 is SGHRS, CDR2 YFSETQ, per germline. The CDR3 extends over 14 amino acids. With 1 base clipped from V and 2 bases from J, the junction kept 3 bases outside the gene matches. CDR3 protein: CASSLWDSAYEQYF. The CDR3 DNA reads as TGCGCCAGCAGCTTGTGGGACAGTGCCTACGAGCAGTACTTC. Full variable domain (outside the CDR3, taken from reference TRBV5-1 and TRBJ2-7): KAGVTQTPRYLIKTRGQQVTLSCSPISGHRSVSWYQQTPGQGLQFLFEYFSETQRNKGNFPGRFSGRQFSNSRSEMNVSTLELGDSALYLCASSLWDSAYEQYFGPGTRLTVT.

The CDR3 nucleotides are TGTGCCACCAGTGAGCGACTAGCGGGGCGGGGCTCAGATACGCAGTATTTT. It codes for CATSERLAGRGSDTQYF. The chain couples TRBV24-1 to TRBJ2-3; 11 positions agree with TRBD2. The junction had 9 bases not matched to a gene; V was cut back by 4 bases and J by 4 bases. Per germline, CDR1 KGHDR and CDR2 SFDVKD. The CDR3 covers 17 residues.

V is TRBV5-4 and J is TRBJ2-5; D is ambiguous. Looked up from germline, CDR1 is SGHNT and CDR2 is YYREEE (reference sequence). The CDR3 extends over 15 amino acids. The V end was cut by 0 bases, the J end by 3 bases, with 12 bases between. In DNA form, the CDR3 reads TGTGCCAGCAGCTTGGTTTTCGGGTCGGAAGAGACCCAGTACTTC. It is translated as CASSLVFGSEETQYF.

This sequence joins TRBV5-1 and TRBJ2-7; 7 positions agree with TRBD1. CDR3 size: 16 residues. V trimming: 4 bases; J trimming: 3 bases; junction bases outside the gene matches: 13. The germline V gene has CDR1 SGHRS and CDR2 YFSETQ. CDR3 sequence reads: CASSPSRSGGIYEQYF. CDR3 bases: TGCGCCAGCAGCCCCAGCAGGTCAGGGGGAATCTACGAGCAGTACTTC.

The chain employs TRBV2 and TRBJ1-2; D is perhaps TRBD1 (6 bases). Trimming left V 1 base short and J 4 bases short, with 16 bases between. There are 16 residues in the CDR3. Germline CDR1 and CDR2: SNHLY and FYNNEI. The CDR3 loop reads CASSEVQGLLPYGYTF. CDR3 DNA: TGTGCCAGCAGTGAAGTCCAGGGGCTTCTCCCCTATGGCTACACCTTC.

The rearrangement links TRBV27 to TRBJ1-5; no firm D call. Per germline, CDR1 MNHEY and CDR2 SMNVEV (reference sequence). CDR3 length equals 14 residues. Trimming stripped 8 bases from V and 0 bases from J, with 11 bases between. The CDR3 nucleotides read TGTGCCAGCTCCCGAGGGAATAGCAATCAGCCCCAGCATTTT. It specifies CASSRGNSNQPQHF.

V gene TRBV27 combines with J gene TRBJ2-7; the match to TRBD1 covers 10 bases. The CDR3 sequence is 14 residues long. Losses at the gene ends were 5 bases for V and 9 bases for J; bases not matched to a gene: 10. Germline assignment: CDR1 MNHEY and CDR2 SMNVEV (reference sequence). Here the CDR3 DNA reads TGTGCCAGCAGTCTGTCCGGACAGGGGGTGGTGCAGTACTTC. Translation: CASSLSGQGVVQYF.

The rearrangement uses TRBV7-2 and TRBJ1-1, with 8 bases lining up with TRBD1. CDR1 is SGHTA, CDR2 FQGNSA, per germline. The V segment lost 4 bases and the J segment 13 bases; nucleotides outside the gene matches: 14. The CDR3 loop spans 14 amino acids. CDR3 DNA sequence: TGTGCCAGCAGCTCCACGAGTTGGGACAGGCGGAGTTTCTTT. As protein: CASSSTSWDRRSFF.

V is TRBV5-1 and J is TRBJ1-5; D is uncertain. Germline V gene lookup returns CDR1 SGHRS and CDR2 YFSETQ. The length of the CDR3 is 13 residues. V was cut by 1 base and J by 5 bases, with 7 bases left in between. In nucleotides, the CDR3 is TGCGCCAGCAGCTTGTCGGGAGATCAGCCCCAGCATTTT. Its translation: CASSLSGDQPQHF.

This clone was seen just once. The V gene is TRBV7-2, the J gene TRBJ2-7; tentatively, D is TRBD1 (8 bases). Per the germline V gene, CDR1 is SGHTA and CDR2 is FQGNSA. The V and J ends lost 4 bases and 3 bases respectively, with 16 bases between them. This CDR3 contains 15 residues. CDR3 sequence: CASSSRQGRGYEQYF. The CDR3 nucleotides read TGTGCCAGCAGCTCCCGACAGGGGAGGGGCTACGAGCAGTACTTC.

The chain employs TRBV12-5 and TRBJ1-1; 8 bases line up with TRBD1. The CDR3 length is 15 residues. V shed 6 bases and J 4 bases; nucleotides not matched to a gene: 10. Per germline, CDR1 LGHNT and CDR2 FRNRAP. CDR3 sequence reads: CASGLPQGVGTEAFF. The CDR3 DNA reads as TGTGCTAGTGGACTGCCACAGGGGGTGGGCACTGAAGCTTTCTTT.